This TCR beta chain was captured by sequencing in a study of regulatory T cells in long-lasting Graves disease. This clonotype was counted many times. Its antigen is currently unknown. Study-wide results and limits: Persistent Graves' patients showed less TCR diversity than newly diagnosed ones. In persistent patients, shared public clonotypes (2,741) outnumbered those in new patients (about 1,000).

Time point of the sample: persistent/refractory GD, antithyroid drugs over 5 years with positive TRAb. From PBMCs, RNA was extracted and then used to make the TCR library. Under American Thyroid Association guidelines, Graves' disease was diagnosed. Patients were enrolled at an endocrinology department in Xi'an, China. V trimming: 2 bases; J trimming: 5 bases; junction bases outside the gene matches: 11. The CDR3 sequence is 16 residues long. Arm-PCR of CDR3 regions and iRepertoire HTBI primers were the basis on which TCR beta libraries were built. In TCRdb, the multiplex PCR reads were re-called with MiXCR into one record per CDR3 protein. The table has about half a million distinct CDR3 sequences, roughly 23% seen once.

Sequenced here: peripheral blood mononuclear cells (PBMCs), sampled when the disease was refractory, from a patient treated with antithyroid drugs. The genes are TRBV12-3 or TRBV12-4 and TRBJ2-7, with 8 bases that match TRBD1. The receptor comes from a female donor with Graves disease. Here the CDR3 reads CASSLRTGFLIHEQYF. CDR3 coding DNA: TGTGCCAGCAGTTTAAGGACAGGGTTCCTTATCCACGAGCAGTACTTC.